This T cell receptor (beta chain) comes out of a study of T cell clonotyping in hematopoietic cell transplantation. Study-level points and caveats: Broader posttransplant TCR repertoire diversity was predicted by graft donor and pretransplant recipient Inverse Simpson Index values. At the given depth, recipient repertoires were over 95% de novo clonotypes. Recipient TCR diversity dropped after transplant; expanded clonotypes rose from day 30 to 180.

The time point is: recipient sample about 28 days before transplant, after cytoreduction. Recipient blood drawn about 28 days pretransplant and days 30, 100, 180 after. Clones were sequenced by immunoSEQ multiplex PCR, and TCRdb holds only the in-frame ones, with some missing. The sample lists 25,000 to 30,000 clones, roughly 85% occurring once. This clone was observed a single time. Its antigen is undetermined. This CDR3 has 12 residues. With V trimmed by 8 bases and J by 2 bases, 0 bases remained unmatched. Germline values: CDR1 ENHRY, CDR2 SYGVKD. The origin of this receptor is a man between 35 and 55 years old with acute myeloid leukemia. Some clones in this sample may be carry-over from other donors' samples. This chain links TRBV10-3 with TRBJ1-3; 7 bases line up with TRBD1. Sequences were derived from peripheral blood mononuclear cells, sampled before stem cell transplant. The chain's CDR3 is CAIGQAGNTIYF. In DNA form, the CDR3 reads TGTGCCATCGGACAGGCTGGAAACACCATATATTTT.